The 9 T cell receptor beta chains given below trace back to one sample, sequenced in a study of tumor and adjacent non-tumor tissue in lung cancer. Three rounds of nested PCR, following a modified ARM-PCR protocol, produced the TCRbeta library. One entry per CDR3 protein results from TCRdb running MiXCR on the multiplex PCR reads. This sample yields more than 85,000 distinct CDR3 sequences, of which over 75% are seen a single time; approximately 22% belongs to the top ten. The template was RNA from unsorted bulk tissue. Sequencing was performed on lung tumor tissue. The receptors were sampled from a man aged 70-80 years with non-small cell lung cancer.

CDR3 region: CASGTGTGLITEAFF. The CDR3 nucleotides read TGTGCCAGCGGGACCGGGACAGGATTGATCACTGAAGCTTTCTTT. The rearrangement links TRBV6-5 to TRBJ1-1, with 8 bases fitting TRBD1. This CDR3 comprises 15 residues. V lost 8 bases to trimming and J lost 4 bases; unmatched junction nucleotides: 12. CDR1 is MNHEY and CDR2 is SVGAGI in the germline V gene.

With regard to this clonotype: An end of the junction differs from the germline gene, which may be a read error. The rearrangement links TRBV6-4 to TRBJ2-7; D not certain. Germline-derived CDR1 and CDR2 are MRHNA and SNTAGT. This CDR3 contains 11 residues. The CDR3 loop reads CASRPFYEHYF. The CDR3 nucleotides read TGTGCCAGCAGACCGTTTTACGAGCACTACTTC.

J is TRBJ1-5 and V is TRBV6-5, with D perhaps TRBD1 (6 bases). Looked up from germline, CDR1 is MNHEY and CDR2 is SVGAGI. This CDR3 region has 16 residues. V was trimmed by 5 bases and J by 10 bases, leaving 24 bases between them. The CDR3 loop is CASSTRVGAMGQPQHF. The CDR3 DNA is TGTGCCAGCAGTACCAGGGTGGGGGCAATGGGTCAACCCCAGCATTTT.

The count of this clonotype is one. Because it lacks the conserved phenylalanine or tryptophan at the end, this CDR3 is likely a read error. The chain joins TRBV28 to TRBJ2-7, with a tentative D call TRBD2 (6 bases). Per germline, CDR1 MDHEN and CDR2 SYDVKM. The CDR3 contains 15 residues. CDR3 DNA: TGTGTCAGCACTTCCTGGCGGGCCGGGGGTTACGAGCAGTACTTA. It translates to CVSTSWRAGGYEQYL.

With respect to this clonotype: In this CDR3 the conserved last residue, phenylalanine or tryptophan, is missing, so a read error is likely. Because the CDR3's place on the DNA is in doubt, the DNA is left out and the CDR3 is given as listed by TCRdb. The chain joins TRBV29-1 to TRBJ2-1; TRBD2 reflects the table's D call only, with no check against the DNA. Germline V gene data show CDR1 as SQVTM and CDR2 as ANQGSEA. Ends included, the CDR3 has 14 residues. CDR3: CSVIPSGSASERFS.

The chain combines TRBV6-5 with TRBJ2-1; 9 nucleotides match TRBD1. Germline values: CDR1 MNHEY, CDR2 SVGAGI. This CDR3 is built from 15 residues. CDR3 nucleotides: TGTGTGAGCAGTTTTACCGGGACAGGGACAAATGAGCAGTTCTTC. Amino acids: CVSSFTGTGTNEQFF.

On this clonotype: The junction departs from germline at one end; a sequencing error may be responsible. The chain is built from TRBV5-1 and TRBJ2-2, with D perhaps TRBD2 (6 bases). Germline V CDR1 and CDR2: SGHRS, YFSETQ. This CDR3 has 13 amino acids. Here the CDR3 reads CASSRSNTRELFF. CDR3 in DNA: TGCGCCAGCAGTAGGTCGAACACCCGGGAGCTTTTTTTT.

In its sample, this clonotype was seen once. This rearrangement joins TRBV20-1 to TRBJ2-3; D is possibly TRBD1 or TRBD2 (5 bases each). The CDR3 runs 15 residues. The ends were cut back, 0 bases at V and 4 bases at J, with 14 bases in the middle. Looked up from germline, CDR1 is DFQATT and CDR2 is SNEGSKA (reference sequence). This CDR3 reads CSARDAWGLADTQYF. The CDR3 DNA follows: TGCAGTGCTAGAGATGCTTGGGGGTTAGCAGATACGCAGTATTTT.

Turning to this clonotype: One junction end does not reproduce the germline sequence, and a read error may be involved. V and J are TRBV4-2 and TRBJ1-3; no clear D. The germline gives CDR1 LGHNA, CDR2 YNFKEQ. There are 14 residues in the CDR3. The CDR3 nucleotides read TGTGTCAGCAGCCAACCTGTTTCTGGAAACACCATATATTTT. It translates to CVSSQPVSGNTIYF.